In this sample, the clone carrying this T cell receptor beta chain turned up many times. There were TCR beta CDR3 regions amplified from RNA transcripts. HTBI primers were used for first-round RT-PCR of the TCR CDR3. TCRdb called the multiplex PCR reads again in MiXCR, with one record for every CDR3 protein. The sample has hundreds of thousands of distinct CDR3 sequences, about 15% seen once. This sample is drawn from a study of T cells in Graves' hyperthyroidism and ophthalmopathy. An absence of ophthalmopathy progression within 18 months meant stable Graves' hyperthyroidism. Patients between 18 and 65 years old had hyperthyroidism, newly diagnosed and lasting under 2 months. Trimming left V 6 bases short and J 4 bases short, with 15 bases between. The CDR3 has 15 residues. Germline values: CDR1 MDHEN, CDR2 SYDVKM.

The sequence derives from a woman aged 30 to 39 with Graves' hyperthyroidism. This sequence joins TRBV28 and TRBJ1-4, with D perhaps TRBD1 (5 bases). The sequenced material came from blood. In DNA, the CDR3 is TGTGCCAGCAGACCCGACAGACGGATTAATGAAAAACTGTTTTTT. Translation: CASRPDRRINEKLFF.